This paragraph covers one T cell receptor beta chain sequence. This CDR3 has 18 residues. The V gene lost 1 base and the J gene lost 2 bases, with 21 bases spanning the gap. These data belong to a study of blood T cell repertoires in COVID-19. As for the study in general: PBMCs, B-cell-depleted T cells, or T cells provided the cDNA or gDNA that made up the material.

In the study's own analysis: Counts of nucleated cells, estimated from reference gene primer amplification, were obtained. Only in-frame clones appear in the TCRdb table, and some are missing; sequencing was by immunoSEQ multiplex PCR. V and J calls plus clone size are reproduced from that table; the DNA served to infer D and trimming. Of about 360,000 clones in the sample, around 88% were seen once. The sequence came from a woman aged 60-70 years with COVID-19, enrolled during active disease. V is TRBV23-1 and J is TRBJ2-7; tentatively, D is TRBD1 (5 bases). TRBV23-1 is an ORF; its function is uncertain. Sample: peripheral blood. The CDR3 DNA is TGCGCCAGCAGTCAATACGGAATTGGGGCCGAGCCGACCTACGAGCAGTACTTC. It yields the protein CASSQYGIGAEPTYEQYF.